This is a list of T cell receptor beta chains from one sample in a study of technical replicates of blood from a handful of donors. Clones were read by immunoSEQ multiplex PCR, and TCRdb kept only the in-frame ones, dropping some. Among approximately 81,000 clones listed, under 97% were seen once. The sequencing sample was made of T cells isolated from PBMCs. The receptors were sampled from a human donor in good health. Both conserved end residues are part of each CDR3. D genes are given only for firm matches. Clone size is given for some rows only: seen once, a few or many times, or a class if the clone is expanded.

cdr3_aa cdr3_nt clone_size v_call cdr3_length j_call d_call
CASSHPTGPENIQYF TGCGCCAGCAGTCATCCGACAGGGCCTGAAAACATTCAGTACTTC - TRBV23-1 15 TRBJ2-4 TRBD1
CASSQRGEAFF TGTGCCAGCTCACAAAGGGGGGAAGCTTTCTTT - TRBV18 11 TRBJ1-1 -
CASSLGTTYEQYF TGTGCCAGCAGTTTAGGGACAACCTACGAGCAGTACTTC few TRBV28 13 TRBJ2-7 -
CASRGTGLNEKLFF TGTGCCAGTAGGGGAACAGGCCTTAATGAAAAACTGTTTTTT - TRBV19 14 TRBJ1-4 -
CASSALVGEQYF TGTGCCAGCAGCGCCTTAGTCGGTGAGCAGTACTTC - TRBV28 12 TRBJ2-7 -
CASSWAEGYEQYF TGTGCCAGCAGTTGGGCAGAAGGATACGAGCAGTACTTC - TRBV27 13 TRBJ2-7 -
CAISESERATGELFF TGTGCCATCAGTGAGTCGGAGCGGGCTACCGGGGAGCTGTTTTTT - TRBV10-3 15 TRBJ2-2 -
CASVPRVRADPTKNTGELFF TGTGCTAGTGTGCCCCGGGTTAGAGCGGATCCCACTAAGAACACCGGGGAGCTGTTTTTT - TRBV12-5 20 TRBJ2-2 -
CASTGTSGRGDETQYF TGTGCCAGCACCGGGACTAGCGGGAGAGGTGATGAGACCCAGTACTTC - TRBV7-2 16 TRBJ2-5 TRBD2
CASTTGAYNEQFF TGTGCCAGTACTACAGGAGCCTACAATGAGCAGTTCTTC once TRBV19 13 TRBJ2-1 -
CAWRGTSLSEQFF TGTGCCTGGAGAGGGACTAGCCTTAGCGAGCAGTTCTTC - TRBV30 13 TRBJ2-1 TRBD2
CASSRYRNQPQHF TGTGCCAGCAGCCGTTACAGGAATCAGCCCCAGCATTTT - TRBV7-8 13 TRBJ1-5 -
CASSMRPGLAPYEQYF TGCGCCAGCAGTATGAGACCGGGACTAGCACCCTACGAGCAGTACTTC - TRBV5-1 16 TRBJ2-7 TRBD2
CASRGARLVVSYEQYF TGTGCCAGCAGAGGGGCCCGACTAGTGGTATCCTACGAGCAGTACTTC few TRBV2 16 TRBJ2-7 -
CASSLGRGDGTQYF TGTGCCAGCAGCTTAGGCCGGGGGGACGGGACCCAGTACTTC - TRBV7-2 14 TRBJ2-5 TRBD2
CASSLVATGHTDTQYF TGCGCCAGCAGCTTGGTGGCTACAGGGCACACAGATACGCAGTATTTT - TRBV5-1 16 TRBJ2-3 -
CASSLRPADTYEQYF TGCGCCAGCAGCTTGAGGCCAGCGGATACCTACGAGCAGTACTTC - TRBV5-1 15 TRBJ2-7 -
CASSHDRAGYTF TGTGCCAGCAGCCACGACAGAGCTGGCTACACCTTC - TRBV14 12 TRBJ1-2 -